These 11 T cell receptor beta chains originate from one sample sequenced in a study of T cell repertoires in cytomegalovirus infection. TCRdb re-called the reads through MiXCR, storing one row per CDR3 protein. Of around 630,000 distinct CDR3 sequences listed, roughly 26% were seen once; the top ten hold roughly 8%. The sample was CD8+ T cells from PBMCs. Receptor source: a human donor in good health (CMV status not recorded). Some clones in this sample may be carry-over from other donors' samples.

The CDR3 DNA reads TGTGCCAGCAGCCCAACCCTCACAGGGGGGTACGAGCAGTACGTC. Encoded protein: CASSPTLTGGYEQYV. The chain employs TRBV28 and TRBJ2-7; 8 bases align to TRBD1. The CDR3 covers 15 residues. The V and J ends lost 6 bases and 4 bases, in that order; junction bases with no gene match: 11. Germline values: CDR1 MDHEN, CDR2 SYDVKM.

This chain joins TRBV7-6 and TRBJ1-5; D is undetermined. CDR3 size: 12 residues. Germline CDR1 SGHVS, CDR2 FNYEAQ. Trimming stripped 0 bases from V and 11 bases from J, with 8 bases between. The CDR3 coding sequence is TGTGCCAGCAGCTTAGCGGGAGAGACCCAGCATTTT. This translates into CASSLAGETQHF. Full variable domain (remainder filled in from reference TRBV7-6 and TRBJ1-5): GAGVSQSPRYKVTKRGQDVALRCDPISGHVSLYWYRQALGQGPEFLTYFNYEAQQDKSGLPNDRFSAERPEGSISTLTIQRTEQRDSAMYRCASSLAGETQHFGDGTRLSIL.

This clonotype was observed a few times. This chain joins TRBV28 and TRBJ1-6; no firm D call. CDR1 is MDHEN, CDR2 SYDVKM, per germline. V was shortened by 6 bases and J by 10 bases, with 16 bases between the two germline ends. The CDR3 contains 14 residues. CDR3 sequence reads: CASRRPRAESPLHF. DNA for the CDR3: TGTGCCAGCAGGAGGCCAAGGGCAGAGTCACCCCTCCACTTT.

This clonotype has only one observation. The rearrangement uses TRBV7-9 and TRBJ2-5; a possible D gene is TRBD2 (6 bases). V was trimmed by 6 bases and J by 5 bases, leaving 19 bases between them. CDR1 is SEHNR and CDR2 is FQNEAQ in the germline V gene (reference sequence). The CDR3 extends over 15 amino acids. CDR3 amino acids: CASRPPGGVLETQYF. In DNA form, the CDR3 reads TGTGCCAGCAGGCCGCCTGGAGGGGTATTGGAGACCCAGTACTTC.

At least ten counts were recorded for this clonotype. The chain links TRBV7-8 to TRBJ1-1, with D possibly being TRBD1 (5 bases). This CDR3 comprises 12 residues. The germline gives CDR1 SGHVS, CDR2 FQNEAQ. The V and J ends lost 1 base and 8 bases respectively, with 8 bases between them. The CDR3 sequence is CASSLVNREAFF. CDR3 sequence (DNA): TGTGCCAGCAGCTTAGTCAACAGGGAAGCTTTCTTT.

The chain is built from TRBV25-1 and TRBJ2-1; D is possibly TRBD1 (5 bases). This CDR3 has 15 residues. V lost 6 bases to trimming and J lost 0 bases, with 12 bases between them. In germline, CDR1 is MGHDK, CDR2 SYGVNS. The chain's CDR3 is CASSQGPTSYNEQFF. The CDR3, as DNA: TGTGCCAGCAGCCAGGGCCCCACCTCCTACAATGAGCAGTTCTTC.

The chain joins TRBV7-9 to TRBJ2-1; TRBD1 matches 9 bases. V shed 2 bases, J shed 4 bases, and the junction held 12 bases outside the gene matches. This CDR3 has 18 amino acids. Germline V gene sequence: CDR1 SEHNR, CDR2 FQNEAQ (reference sequence). The CDR3 protein is CASSLPSGQGTIYNEQFF. In DNA, the CDR3 is TGTGCCAGCAGCTTACCGTCCGGACAGGGGACGATATACAATGAGCAGTTCTTC.

V is TRBV18 and J is TRBJ2-7, with a tentative D call TRBD1 (5 bases). Germline CDR1 reads KGHSH; CDR2 reads LQKENI. The CDR3 runs to 15 residues. V lost 0 bases, J lost 5 bases, and 14 bases lay in between. The CDR3 reads CASSPPGQGLNEQYF. CDR3 nucleotide sequence: TGTGCCAGCTCACCACCGGGGCAGGGATTGAACGAGCAGTACTTC.

This clonotype came up a few times. The chain couples TRBV6-5 to TRBJ1-6; D may be TRBD1 (6 bases). Germline V gene sequence: CDR1 MNHEY, CDR2 SVGAGI. Trimming cost V 2 bases and J 10 bases, with 12 bases left between them. The CDR3 consists of 14 residues. This CDR3 reads CASSYDGGQSPLHF. CDR3 DNA: TGTGCCAGCAGTTACGACGGGGGCCAATCACCCCTCCACTTT.

This clonotype was counted only a few times. The chain uses TRBV20-1 and TRBJ2-1, with 8 positions matching TRBD2. The CDR3 extends over 16 amino acids. V was pared by 2 bases and J by 1 base, with 7 bases of the junction left unmatched. Per the germline V gene, CDR1 is DFQATT and CDR2 is SNEGSKA (reference sequence). The CDR3 DNA reads TGCAGTGCTAGAACCCCGGGACTAGGGTCCTACAATGAGCAGTTCTTC. Translation gives CSARTPGLGSYNEQFF.

This chain connects TRBV20-1 to TRBJ2-5; 9 positions match TRBD2. The CDR3 spans 16 residues. With V trimmed by 0 bases and J by 1 base, 6 bases remained unmatched. CDR1 is DFQATT and CDR2 is SNEGSKA in the germline V gene (reference sequence). The CDR3 sequence is CSAREQVTSGQETQYF. As DNA, the CDR3 is TGCAGTGCTAGAGAACAAGTGACTAGCGGCCAAGAGACCCAGTACTTC.